This TCR beta chain is from a study of T cell repertoires in cytomegalovirus infection. On the study more broadly: It can be stated that public TCR beta signatures indicated CMV infection as well as a matching HLA type.

This clonotype was detected only a few times. Its matching antigen is unknown. Study conclusions and caveats: Pooled public TCR beta family frequency picked out CMV carriers with the relevant HLA. It was HLA-C-restricted CMV-specific TCR beta clonotypes that dominated the response ex vivo.

The CDR3 is made up of 19 amino acids. The junction had 11 bases not matched to a gene; V was cut back by 6 bases and J by 0 bases. CDR1 and CDR2 from the germline V gene are LNHDA and SQIVND (reference sequence). TCRdb called the reads again in MiXCR, with one record for every CDR3 protein. The table records roughly 920,000 distinct CDR3 sequences, 25% to 40% of them present only once. The source of this sequence is a human donor in good health (CMV status not recorded). Some clones in this sample may be carry-over from other donors' samples. The chain recombines TRBV19 with TRBJ2-1; 13 nucleotides line up with TRBD2. The sequencing here drew on cultured CD8+ T cells from PBMCs, taken from culture after CMV antigen stimulation. CDR3 bases: TGTGCCAGTAGCCATACCGGGACTAGCGGGGCAAACTCCTACAATGAGCAGTTCTTC. It is translated as CASSHTGTSGANSYNEQFF.